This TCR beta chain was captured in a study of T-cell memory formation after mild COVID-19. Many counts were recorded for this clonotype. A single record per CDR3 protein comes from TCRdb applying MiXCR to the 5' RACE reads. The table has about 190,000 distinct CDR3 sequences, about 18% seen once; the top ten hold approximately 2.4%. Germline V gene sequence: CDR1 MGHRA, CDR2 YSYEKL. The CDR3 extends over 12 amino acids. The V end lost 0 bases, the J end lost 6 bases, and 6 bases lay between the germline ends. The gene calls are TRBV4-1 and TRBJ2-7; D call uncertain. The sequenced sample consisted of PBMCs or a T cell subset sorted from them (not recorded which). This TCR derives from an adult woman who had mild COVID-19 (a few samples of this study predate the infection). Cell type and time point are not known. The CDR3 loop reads CASSQDIGEQYF. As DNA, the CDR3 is TGCGCCAGCAGCCAAGATATCGGCGAGCAGTACTTC.